The sequence of this TCR beta chain was determined in a study of blood T cell repertoires in COVID-19. Study summary: Samples taken during acute and convalescent COVID-19 were collected in the United States, Italy and Spain. The cDNA or gDNA used as material had been derived from T cells, B-cell-depleted T cells, or PBMCs.

How the authors handled the data: Reference gene primer amplification gave estimated nucleated cell counts. Produced via immunoSEQ multiplex PCR; TCRdb's table is partial and in-frame only. V, J and clone size derive from that table, while D and trimming were established from the DNA sequence. The table records approximately 110,000 clones, roughly 85% of them present only once. The ends lost 0 bases at V and 4 bases at J; junction bases unmatched: 4. This CDR3 comprises 16 residues. Germline V CDR1 and CDR2: SGHRS, YFSETQ. This rearrangement joins TRBV5-1 to TRBJ2-2; 9 bases are a match to TRBD1. The sample comprised peripheral blood. This clonotype was sampled from a man over 45 with acute or convalescent COVID-19. Here the CDR3 reads CASSLARDRVTGELFF. The CDR3 nucleotides read TGCGCCAGCAGCTTGGCCAGGGACAGGGTCACCGGGGAGCTGTTTTTT.